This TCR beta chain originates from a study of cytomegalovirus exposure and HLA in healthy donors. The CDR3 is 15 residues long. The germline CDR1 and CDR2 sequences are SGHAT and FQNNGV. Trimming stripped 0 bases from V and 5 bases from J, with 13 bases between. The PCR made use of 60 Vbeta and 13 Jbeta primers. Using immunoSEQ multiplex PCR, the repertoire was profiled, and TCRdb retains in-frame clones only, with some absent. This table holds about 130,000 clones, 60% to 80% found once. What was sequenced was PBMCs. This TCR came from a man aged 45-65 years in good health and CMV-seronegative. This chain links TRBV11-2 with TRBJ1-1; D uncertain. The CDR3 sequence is CASSLDRQRGTEAFF. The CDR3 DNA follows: TGTGCCAGCAGCTTAGATCGGCAGAGAGGGACTGAAGCTTTCTTT. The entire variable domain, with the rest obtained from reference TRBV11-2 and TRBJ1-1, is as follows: EAGVAQSPRYKIIEKRQSVAFWCNPISGHATLYWYQQILGQGPKLLIQFQNNGVVDDSQLPKDRFSAERLKGVDSTLKIQPAKLEDSAVYLCASSLDRQRGTEAFFGQGTRLTVV.